This T cell receptor (beta chain) was documented in a study of blood T cells in healthy people across ages. Study-wide results and limits: Total diversity from one million sequenced T cells was likely underestimated. In long-lived donors, naive CD4+ cell counts and diversity exceeded those of aged donors.

A remark on this clonotype: Its cognate antigen is unknown.

CDR1 is DFQATT and CDR2 is SNEGSKA in the germline V gene (reference sequence). This CDR3 is 14 amino acids long. The V end lost 5 bases, the J end lost 1 base, and 14 bases lay between the germline ends. PCR was performed a second time for about 7 to 12 cycles using a sample-barcoded 5' primer and a J-beta primer mix. Via MiXCR, TCRdb re-called the 5' RACE reads, giving one row per CDR3 protein. The sample includes roughly 1.6 million distinct CDR3 sequences, about 31% of them seen just once. The receptor was isolated from a woman aged 25 to 39 in good health. The specimen sequenced was blood. The chain couples TRBV20-1 to TRBJ1-1; D is uncertain. CDR3 sequence reads: CSADLDPRNTEAFF. The CDR3 DNA sequence: TGCAGTGCTGACCTCGACCCGAGGAACACTGAAGCTTTCTTT.